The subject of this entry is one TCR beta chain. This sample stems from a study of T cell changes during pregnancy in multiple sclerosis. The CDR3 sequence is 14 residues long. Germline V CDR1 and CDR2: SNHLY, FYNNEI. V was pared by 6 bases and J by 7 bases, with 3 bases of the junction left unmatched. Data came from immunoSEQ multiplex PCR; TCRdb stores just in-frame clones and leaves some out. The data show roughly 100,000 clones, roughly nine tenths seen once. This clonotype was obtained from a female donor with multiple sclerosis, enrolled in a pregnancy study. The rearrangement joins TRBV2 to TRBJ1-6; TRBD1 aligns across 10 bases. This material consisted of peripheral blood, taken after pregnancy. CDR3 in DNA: TGTGCCAGCAGCAGGGACAGGGGAAATTCACCCCTCCACTTT. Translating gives CASSRDRGNSPLHF.